Detailed here is one TCR beta chain. Its antigen remains unknown. The entry originates in a study of T cell repertoires in cytomegalovirus infection. Study conclusions and caveats: Clonotype analysis showed dominance of the ex vivo response by HLA-C-restricted CMV-specific TCR beta clonotypes.

TCRdb analysed the reads with MiXCR anew, one entry per CDR3 protein. The table has about 890,000 distinct CDR3 sequences, about 33% seen once. Germline V gene lookup returns CDR1 MNHEY and CDR2 SVGEGT. This CDR3 region has 14 residues. V lost 6 bases to trimming and J lost 8 bases, with 16 bases between them. This chain uses TRBV6-2 or TRBV6-3 with TRBJ2-2; possibly TRBD1 for D (6 bases). This specimen consisted of cultured CD8+ T cells from PBMCs, obtained from culture after CMV antigen stimulation. This TCR was sampled from a human donor in good health (CMV status not recorded). Some clones in this sample may be carry-over from other donors' samples. The CDR3 DNA is TGTGCCAGCAGCCGGGACAATTTTTCGGGGGAGCTGTTTTTT. Translated, it gives CASSRDNFSGELFF.